The clone carrying this T cell receptor beta chain was counted at least ten times. A single record per CDR3 protein comes from TCRdb applying MiXCR to the 5' RACE reads. The sample yields under 30,000 distinct CDR3 sequences, 5.5% to 7% seen once. These data come from a study of early T cells in non-severe SARS-CoV-2 infection. The CDR3 runs to 14 residues. CDR1 and CDR2 (germline): SNHLY, FYNNEI. The V end lost 3 bases, the J end lost 7 bases, and 12 bases lay between the germline ends. The TCR comes from an adult who was a healthcare worker with PCR-confirmed SARS-CoV-2 infection or an uninfected control (not recorded which). V gene TRBV2 combines with J gene TRBJ1-4; the D is unclear. Sequencing input: whole blood. CDR3 protein: CASSEGKGGEKLFF. DNA for the CDR3: TGTGCCAGCAGTGAGGGGAAGGGCGGTGAAAAACTGTTTTTT.